A single sample gave rise to the 19 T cell receptor beta chains below, sequenced in a study of blood T cells in healthy people across ages. Primers used in a second PCR of about 7 to 12 cycles were a sample-barcoded 5' primer and a J-beta primer mix. Each CDR3 protein is one row after TCRdb ran MiXCR on the 5' RACE reads. The sample records 750,000 to 850,000 distinct CDR3 sequences, roughly 25% being singletons. The same sample was also used in a study of T cells of mothers and their children.

The sequenced sample consisted of blood. Receptors were obtained from a boy between 10 and 17 years old in good health.

This clonotype was seen a few times. Here the CDR3 DNA reads TGCGCCAGCAGCCCCATAACAGGGGAAACATCTTACGAGCAGTACTTC. Residues: CASSPITGETSYEQYF. The chain carries TRBV4-3 and TRBJ2-5, with 7 bases that match TRBD1. The J call could be wrong; TRBJ2-7 is a better fit for the DNA end. There are 16 residues in the CDR3. CDR1 is LGHNA and CDR2 is YSLEER in the germline V gene.

CDR3 loop: CASSLGGPATNEKLFF. The DNA for the CDR3 is TGTGCCAGCAGTTTGGGGGGACCCGCAACTAATGAAAAACTGTTTTTT. The chain combines TRBV27 with TRBJ1-4, with a weak D call TRBD1 (5 bases). This CDR3 comprises 16 residues. The germline V and J ends were trimmed by 3 bases and 0 bases, with 11 bases remaining between them. CDR1 MNHEY and CDR2 SMNVEV come from the germline V gene (reference sequence).

The V call is TRBV7-8, the J call TRBJ2-5; D not resolved. The CDR3 has 13 amino acids. Trimming pared 6 bases from V and 5 bases from J, leaving 13 bases between. Germline CDR1 is SGHVS and CDR2 is FQNEAQ. The DNA for the CDR3 is TGTGCCAGCAGACCCGGATTTGAGGAGACCCAGTACTTC. Encoded protein: CASRPGFEETQYF.

The chain employs TRBV7-2 and TRBJ1-2; perhaps TRBD1 as D (6 bases). V shed 7 bases and J shed 0 bases, with 9 bases lying between them. This CDR3 contains 13 residues. The V gene's germline CDR1 is SGHTA and CDR2 FQGNSA. In DNA, the CDR3 is TGTGCCAGCATCGGACAGACTAACTATGGCTACACCTTC. Translation gives CASIGQTNYGYTF. The full variable domain, rest sourced from reference TRBV7-2 and TRBJ1-2, is GAGVSQSPSNKVTEKGKDVELRCDPISGHTALYWYRQSLGQGLEFLIYFQGNSAPDKSGLPSDRFSAERTGGSVSTLTIQRTQQEDSAVYLCASIGQTNYGYTFGSGTRLTVV.

J is TRBJ2-5 and V is TRBV29-1; D remains ambiguous. The CDR3 runs to 15 residues. The germline CDR1 and CDR2 sequences are SQVTM and ANQGSEA. V lost 7 bases and J 1 base, leaving 19 bases between the germline ends. The CDR3: CSAEGSILVQETQYF. As DNA, the CDR3 is TGCAGCGCCGAAGGGTCCATTTTGGTCCAAGAGACCCAGTACTTC.

The chain joins TRBV24-1 to TRBJ2-2; the D is unclear. CDR3 length equals 15 residues. With 3 bases removed from V and 1 base from J, the gap between germline ends came to 8 bases. CDR1 is KGHDR, CDR2 SFDVKD, per germline. The CDR3 loop reads CATSDGPGNTGELFF. The CDR3 region has the DNA TGTGCCACCAGTGATGGACCGGGGAACACCGGGGAGCTGTTTTTT.

V gene TRBV20-1 combines with J gene TRBJ2-1, with D uncertain. CDR3 length: 13 residues. Germline CDR1 is DFQATT and CDR2 is SNEGSKA (reference sequence). The V gene lost 4 bases and the J gene lost 7 bases, with 14 bases spanning the gap. CDR3 nucleotide sequence: TGCAGTGCTACGGCGCCTCCGCGGAATGAGCAGTTCTTC. It specifies CSATAPPRNEQFF.

The chain is built from TRBV7-9 and TRBJ2-1; 12 positions match TRBD2. V dropped 5 bases and J dropped 2; count of bases not matched to a gene: 7. Germline lookup yields CDR1 SEHNR and CDR2 FQNEAQ (reference sequence). This CDR3 has 17 residues. DNA of the CDR3: TGTGCCAGCAGCCCCCGGACTAGCGGGATTGCCTACAATGAGCAGTTCTTC. It yields the protein CASSPRTSGIAYNEQFF.

This clonotype was seen a handful of times. The chain couples TRBV7-8 to TRBJ1-6, with D possibly matching TRBD1 (5 bases). The germline CDR1 and CDR2 sequences are SGHVS and FQNEAQ. The length of the CDR3 is 17 residues. The ends were cut back, 2 bases at V and 5 bases at J, with 16 bases in the middle. The CDR3 loop is CASSLLGPHPDNSPLHF. Written as DNA, the CDR3 is TGTGCCAGCAGCTTACTGGGACCGCACCCCGATAATTCACCCCTCCACTTT.

For this clonotype: Germline and junction disagree at one end, which may indicate a read error. The V gene is TRBV6-6, the J gene TRBJ1-6, with D possibly being TRBD1 (5 bases). CDR1 is MNHNY, CDR2 SVGAGI, per germline (reference sequence). The CDR3 extends over 14 amino acids. The CDR3 DNA follows: TGTGCCGGCAGTTACGACAGCCTAAATTCACCCCTCCACTTT. It encodes CAGSYDSLNSPLHF.

This chain uses TRBV7-2 with TRBJ1-2; perhaps TRBD1 as D (6 bases). There are 15 residues in the CDR3. Trimming shortened V by 1 base and J by 7 bases, and 16 bases separated the two germline ends. Germline V gene sequence: CDR1 SGHTA, CDR2 FQGNSA. The CDR3 coding sequence is TGTGCCAGCAGCTTAGAAGCCAGGGGAGTAGGTGGCTACACCTTC. Protein sequence: CASSLEARGVGGYTF.

The chain joins TRBV16 to TRBJ2-3; tentative D call: TRBD2 (6 bases). The CDR3 has 13 residues. Trimming took off 4 bases at V and 6 bases at J, with 11 bases between the two ends. Germline lookup yields CDR1 KGHSY and CDR2 FQNENV. CDR3 region: CASSPRRADTQYF. The DNA of the CDR3 is TGTGCCAGCAGCCCAAGGAGGGCCGATACGCAGTATTTT.

The chain recombines TRBV7-3 with TRBJ2-1; 9 bases fit TRBD1. Germline values: CDR1 SGHTA, CDR2 FQGTGA. The CDR3 runs to 15 residues. V lost 3 bases to trimming and J lost 4 bases; unmatched junction nucleotides: 4. CDR3 residues: CASSFLGTGYNEQFF. The CDR3, as DNA: TGTGCCAGCAGCTTTTTAGGGACAGGGTACAATGAGCAGTTCTTC.

The rearrangement joins TRBV15 to TRBJ2-4, with 10 bases fitting TRBD2. The germline gives CDR1 LNHNV, CDR2 YYDKDF (reference sequence). The CDR3 runs to 14 residues. Trimming removed 4 bases from V and 8 bases from J; junction bases left unmatched: 5. This chain's CDR3 is CATSKTSGIHIQYF. The CDR3 coding sequence is TGTGCCACCAGCAAAACTAGCGGGATACACATTCAGTACTTC.

The V gene is TRBV4-3, the J gene TRBJ2-3; D unresolved. Trimming stripped 1 base from V and 8 bases from J, with 7 bases between. This CDR3 contains 12 residues. From germline, CDR1 is LGHNA and CDR2 YSLEER. CDR3: CASSQVVGTQYF. Here the CDR3 DNA reads TGCGCCAGCAGCCAAGTAGTCGGTACGCAGTATTTT.

This clonotype was recorded a few times. Without the conserved terminal phenylalanine or tryptophan, this CDR3 likely stems from a read error. V gene TRBV3-1 combines with J gene TRBJ1-2; possible D gene TRBD1, 6 bases. CDR1 is LGHDT and CDR2 is YNNKEL in the germline V gene (reference sequence). Between the trimmed V and J ends, which lost 2 bases and 3 bases, there was a span of 13 bases. CDR3 length: 15 amino acids. The CDR3 sequence is CASSQLGGRDYGYTL. The CDR3 DNA follows: TGTGCCAGCAGCCAACTCGGGGGCCGGGACTATGGCTACACCCTC.

This clonotype was seen a few times. The chain has TRBV25-1 and TRBJ2-1; a possible D gene is TRBD1 (6 bases). There are 12 residues in the CDR3. CDR1 is MGHDK and CDR2 is SYGVNS in the germline V gene. Trimming took 5 bases from V and 6 from J, leaving 8 bases between them. CDR3 sequence (DNA): TGTGCCAGCAGTCAGGGGTCCAATGAGCAGTTCTTC. Its protein product is CASSQGSNEQFF. Drawing the rest from reference TRBV25-1 and TRBJ2-1, the complete variable domain is EADIYQTPRYLVIGTGKKITLECSQTMGHDKMYWYQQDPGMELHLIHYSYGVNSTEKGDLSSESTVSRIRTEHFPLTLESARPSHTSQYLCASSQGSNEQFFGPGTRLTVL.

V usage is TRBV20-1 and J usage is TRBJ2-1; 8 nucleotides match TRBD2. The DNA end is a closer match to TRBJ2-7, so the J assignment may be wrong. The germline gives CDR1 DFQATT, CDR2 SNEGSKA (reference sequence). The length of the CDR3 is 15 residues. The CDR3 protein is CSARDRAGGLYEQYF. The CDR3 coding sequence is TGCAGTGCTAGAGATAGGGCGGGAGGCCTCTACGAGCAGTACTTC.

This clonotype was detected only a few times. This chain links TRBV6-2 or TRBV6-3 with TRBJ2-5, with D maybe TRBD1 (6 bases). The DNA end favors TRBJ2-7, so the J call may be wrong. The CDR3 has 13 residues. The germline CDR1 and CDR2 sequences are MNHEY and SVGEGT. The CDR3 sequence: CASSVNRAYEQYF. The DNA for the CDR3 is TGTGCCAGCAGTGTCAACAGGGCTTACGAGCAGTACTTC.